This T cell receptor beta chain was recovered during a study of long-term antiretroviral therapy in people with HIV. Study outcomes and limitations: Investigators report no available data on ART adherence, viral resistance or therapy changes. Diversity measured after ART increased yet remained under transplant donor controls.

Assay version v3.0 of immunoSEQ was used, and it was run at survey level. Target depth was roughly 35,000-55,000 T-cell genomes per sample. The table came from immunoSEQ multiplex PCR; TCRdb's copy has only in-frame clones and leaves some out. The table includes about 12,000 clones, over 70% detected once. United States facilities provided treatment to all participants with HIV. The germline gives CDR1 GTSNPN, CDR2 SVGIG (reference sequence). CDR3 length: 12 amino acids. V gave up 0 bases and J gave up 5 bases, with 7 bases separating them. Points on this clone: What it recognizes is unknown. Other DNA variants within this sample encode the same CDR3.

The sequence came from a woman in her thirties or forties with HIV. The specimen was unsorted PBMCs, collected 0.8 years before starting antiretroviral therapy. The genes are TRBV30 and TRBJ2-5; D unresolved. CDR3 loop: CAWSVSGETQYF. CDR3 nucleotide sequence: TGTGCCTGGAGTGTAAGTGGGGAGACCCAGTACTTC.